Following are 9 T cell receptor beta chains from one sample sequenced in a study of CD8 T cells in Susac syndrome (dated by TCRdb to about 2019). The library was produced with the immunoSEQ multiplex PCR assay. RNA was extracted using the RNeasy kit, and roughly 0.45 to 1 microgram was reverse transcribed with random hexamers. TCRdb reran the public reads through fastp at Q25 and MiXCR, keeping productive beta chains. Rows are combined by CDR3 protein, so each entry shows the most common genes and DNA. In all, the sample holds around 150,000 distinct CDR3 sequences, and around 96% of those were seen once. In total, the top ten clones hold over 0.09% of the sample. The material sequenced was CD4+ T cells from PBMCs. Receptors originate from a human donor with multiple sclerosis.

V is TRBV6-1 and J is TRBJ1-2; the match to TRBD1 covers 9 bases. V dropped 6 bases and J dropped 8; count of bases not matched to a gene: 7. Per germline, CDR1 MNHNS and CDR2 SASEGT. The CDR3 has 13 residues. The CDR3 sequence is CASRPGTGYGYTF. DNA of the CDR3: TGTGCCAGCAGACCCGGGACAGGGTACGGCTACACCTTC.

The sample holds one count of this clonotype. V gene TRBV3-1 combines with J gene TRBJ1-1, with a possible D match to TRBD1 (6 bases). CDR3 size: 13 residues. Germline CDR1 reads LGHDT; CDR2 reads YNNKEL (reference sequence). V dropped 8 bases and J dropped 5 bases, with 15 bases sitting between them. Here the CDR3 reads CASGMRGLTEAFF. CDR3 DNA: TGTGCCAGCGGAATGCGGGGGCTAACTGAAGCTTTCTTT.

J is TRBJ1-2 and V is TRBV18; D remains ambiguous. In germline, CDR1 is KGHSH, CDR2 LQKENI. The CDR3 contains 15 residues. V lost 2 bases, J lost 0 bases, and 10 bases lay in between. The CDR3 region is CASSPYEGSNYGYTF. CDR3 bases: TGTGCCAGCTCACCATATGAGGGATCTAACTATGGCTACACCTTC. The whole variable domain, remainder taken from reference TRBV18 and TRBJ1-2, is NAGVMQNPRHLVRRRGQEARLRCSPMKGHSHVYWYRQLPEEGLKFMVYLQKENIIDESGMPKERFSAEFPKEGPSILRIQQVVRGDSAAYFCASSPYEGSNYGYTFGSGTRLTVV.

The genes are TRBV20-1 and TRBJ2-2, with 7 bases fitting TRBD1. CDR3 length equals 13 residues. Germline V gene data show CDR1 as DFQATT and CDR2 as SNEGSKA (reference sequence). J lost 3 bases, V lost 4 bases, and 2 bases had no gene match. The CDR3 DNA reads TGCAGTGCTACCGACAGGGACACCGGGGAGCTGTTTTTT. Protein sequence: CSATDRDTGELFF.

The chain recombines TRBV29-1 with TRBJ1-3; unclear D gene. CDR1 SQVTM and CDR2 ANQGSEA come from the germline V gene. With 0 bases removed from V and 4 bases from J, the gap between germline ends came to 10 bases. CDR3 length: 14 amino acids. The CDR3 region is CSVEESPAGNTIYF. The CDR3 DNA reads TGCAGCGTTGAAGAATCTCCGGCCGGAAACACCATATATTTT.

This clonotype is a singleton in its sample. The genes are TRBV2 and TRBJ2-1; 10 nucleotides match TRBD2. Germline CDR1 and CDR2: SNHLY and FYNNEI. V was pared by 4 bases and J by 4 bases, with 4 bases of the junction left unmatched. This CDR3 is built from 15 residues. The CDR3 DNA sequence: TGTGCCAGCAGTGCCCTAGCGGGGGCATACAATGAGCAGTTCTTC. Translating gives CASSALAGAYNEQFF.

The chain joins TRBV20-1 to TRBJ2-5, with a possible D match to TRBD2 (6 bases). The V gene's germline CDR1 is DFQATT and CDR2 SNEGSKA (reference sequence). V lost 6 bases and J 4 bases, leaving 18 bases between the germline ends. This CDR3 spans 14 amino acids. The CDR3 nucleotides are TGCAGTGCAATCGGGGGTTCAGAGAGAGAGACCCAGTACTTC. It codes for CSAIGGSERETQYF.

The gene calls are TRBV27 and TRBJ2-7; TRBD1 aligns across 9 bases. V was pared by 4 bases and J by 1 base, with 5 bases of the junction left unmatched. This CDR3 region has 15 residues. Germline V gene data show CDR1 as MNHEY and CDR2 as SMNVEV (reference sequence). CDR3 nucleotide sequence: TGTGCCAGCAGTTCGTTCGGGACAGGGTCCTACGAGCAGTACTTC. This gives the protein CASSSFGTGSYEQYF.

This sequence joins TRBV12-3 or TRBV12-4 and TRBJ2-7; D possibly uses TRBD1 or TRBD2 (5 bases each). This CDR3 region has 14 residues. V dropped 0 bases and J dropped 1 base, with 7 bases sitting between them. This CDR3 reads CASSLAGDSYEQYF. The CDR3 DNA reads as TGTGCCAGCAGTTTAGCGGGGGATTCCTACGAGCAGTACTTC.